This T cell receptor beta chain was identified during a study of naive and memory T cell subsets. Amplification of ligated cDNA took four PCR rounds with SP2 and nested alpha and beta constant primers. Blood and skin TCR RNA was reverse transcribed with alpha and beta constant primers. TCRdb independently ran MiXCR on the 5' RACE reads; one entry per CDR3 protein. This sample yields 25,000 to 35,000 distinct CDR3 sequences, of which around 15% are seen a single time; approximately 2.5% belongs to the top ten. This clonotype was picked up a small number of times. Its antigen is as yet unknown. In germline, CDR1 is SGHRS, CDR2 YFSETQ. V shed 3 bases, J shed 3 bases, and the junction held 8 bases outside the gene matches. The CDR3 runs to 18 residues. TCR cDNA received a 3' ligated oligonucleotide that carried a UMI. Adult healthy volunteers gave 2.5 ml peripheral blood for whole-blood RNA. Unsorted total RNA, roughly 1 to 1,100 ng, was DNase treated before reverse transcription.

Study conclusions and caveats: TCR transcript changes with activation or differentiation may affect this RNA method.

This chain links TRBV5-1 with TRBJ2-1, with TRBD2 identical over 14 bases. This receptor was obtained from a female donor in good health. Written as DNA, the CDR3 is TGCGCCAGCAGCTCGGGACTAGCGGGGGCAACCGACTACAATGAGCAGTTCTTC. It translates to CASSSGLAGATDYNEQFF.